The 2 T cell receptor beta chains listed next were all sequenced from one sample in a study of cytomegalovirus exposure and HLA in healthy donors. Data came from immunoSEQ multiplex PCR; TCRdb stores just in-frame clones and leaves some out. This table holds 100,000 to 150,000 clones, roughly 89% found once. Source material: PBMCs. The source of these receptors is a woman between 18 and 29 years old in good health and CMV-seronegative.

This chain uses TRBV18 with TRBJ2-3, with TRBD2 matching over 11 bases. The V gene's germline CDR1 is KGHSH and CDR2 LQKENI. V shed 5 bases, J shed 3 bases, and the junction held 4 bases outside the gene matches. The CDR3 extends over 15 amino acids. The CDR3 sequence is CASSNLAGGTDTQYF. CDR3 in DNA: TGTGCCAGCTCAAACCTAGCGGGAGGTACAGATACGCAGTATTTT.

This chain joins TRBV4-1 and TRBJ2-3, with 8 bases identical to TRBD2. Germline V gives CDR1 MGHRA, CDR2 YSYEKL. V lost 4 bases, J lost 3 bases, and 9 bases stayed unmatched. The CDR3 is 16 residues long. The CDR3 nucleotides are TGCGCCAGCAGCCCTGTCGAAGCGGGGGCGACAGATACGCAGTATTTT. Its translation is CASSPVEAGATDTQYF.